These T cell receptor beta chains were read from a single sample in a study of T-cell reconstitution after alpha-beta-depleted transplantation in children. TCRdb itself ran the PCR reads through MiXCR, one entry per CDR3 protein. The table lists about 540,000 distinct CDR3 sequences, roughly 18% of them singletons. Sample: PBMCs from the stem cell graft donor, taken from the stem cell graft. These receptors all stem from a human donor who donated a stem cell graft to a child with acute lymphoblastic leukemia. The CDR3 runs from the conserved cysteine through the conserved F or W.

CASSIGALAGGSGNIQYF	TRBV11-2	TRBJ2-4
CSGWGAGASGEETQYF	TRBV20-1	TRBJ2-5
CASSLRERPPLHF	TRBV5-6	TRBJ1-6
CASTSGTGATYEQYF	TRBV5-1	TRBJ2-7
CASSIGLAGNSYNEQFF	TRBV19	TRBJ2-1
CASSPWRGGNNEQFF	TRBV3-1	TRBJ2-1
CSARDDSYEQYF	TRBV20-1	TRBJ2-7
CACSGTGVGGTEAFF	TRBV30	TRBJ1-1
CATSDRGTEAFF	TRBV24-1	TRBJ1-1
CASSLYPTSDEQFF	TRBV12-3/TRBV12-4	TRBJ2-1
CASSPPKAGVYNEQFF	TRBV14	TRBJ2-1
CSARGGAGLQPQHF	TRBV20-1	TRBJ1-5
CASSLVGREGAQYF	TRBV5-1	TRBJ2-5
CSATPGLAGSFEQYF	TRBV20-1	TRBJ2-7
CSARGTGTGGNEQYF	TRBV20-1	TRBJ2-7
CASSPEYDSRNQPQHF	TRBV7-8	TRBJ1-5
CATSDFPSVSGSGGGNEQFF	TRBV24-1	TRBJ2-1
CASSLDLAGGRTQYF	TRBV5-1	TRBJ2-3
CSARGPGSYEQYF	TRBV20-1	TRBJ2-7